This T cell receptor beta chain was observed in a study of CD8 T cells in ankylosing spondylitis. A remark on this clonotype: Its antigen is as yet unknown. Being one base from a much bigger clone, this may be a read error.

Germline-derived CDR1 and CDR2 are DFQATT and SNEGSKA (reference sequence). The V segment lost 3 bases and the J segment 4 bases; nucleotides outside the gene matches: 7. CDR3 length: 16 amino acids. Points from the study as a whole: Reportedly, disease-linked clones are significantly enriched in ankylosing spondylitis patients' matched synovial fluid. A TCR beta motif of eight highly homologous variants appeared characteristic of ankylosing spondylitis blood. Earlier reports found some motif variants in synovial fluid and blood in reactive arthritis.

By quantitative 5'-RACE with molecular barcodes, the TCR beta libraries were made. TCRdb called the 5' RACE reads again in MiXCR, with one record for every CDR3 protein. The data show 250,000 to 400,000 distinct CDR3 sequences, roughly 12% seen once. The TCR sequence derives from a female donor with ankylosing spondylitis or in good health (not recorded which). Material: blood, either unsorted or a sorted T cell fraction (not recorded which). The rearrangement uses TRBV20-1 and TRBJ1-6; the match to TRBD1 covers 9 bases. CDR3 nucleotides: TGCAGTGCTAGGGACGGGACAGGGTTGTATAATTCACCCCTCCACTTT. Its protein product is CSARDGTGLYNSPLHF.